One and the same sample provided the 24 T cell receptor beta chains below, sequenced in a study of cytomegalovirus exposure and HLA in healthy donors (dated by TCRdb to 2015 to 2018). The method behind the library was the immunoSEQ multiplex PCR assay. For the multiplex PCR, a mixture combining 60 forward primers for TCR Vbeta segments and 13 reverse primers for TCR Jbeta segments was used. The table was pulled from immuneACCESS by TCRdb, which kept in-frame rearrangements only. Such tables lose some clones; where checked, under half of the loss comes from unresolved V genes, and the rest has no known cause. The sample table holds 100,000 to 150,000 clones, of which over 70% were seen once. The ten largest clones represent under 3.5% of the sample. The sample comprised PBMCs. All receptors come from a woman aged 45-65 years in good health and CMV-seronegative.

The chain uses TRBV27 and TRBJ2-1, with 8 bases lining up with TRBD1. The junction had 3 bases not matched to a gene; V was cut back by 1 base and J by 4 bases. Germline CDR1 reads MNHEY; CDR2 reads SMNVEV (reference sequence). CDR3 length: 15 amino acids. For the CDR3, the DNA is TGTGCCAGCAGTTTATACCGGGACAGGTACAATGAGCAGTTCTTC. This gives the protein CASSLYRDRYNEQFF.

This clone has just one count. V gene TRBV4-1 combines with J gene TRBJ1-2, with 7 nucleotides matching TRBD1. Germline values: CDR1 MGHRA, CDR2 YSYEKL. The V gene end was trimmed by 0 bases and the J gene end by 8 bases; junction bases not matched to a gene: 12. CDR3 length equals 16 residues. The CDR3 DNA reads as TGCGCCAGCAGCCAAGAGGTGGCCAGGGGGGAAGGGGGCTACACCTTC. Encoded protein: CASSQEVARGEGGYTF.

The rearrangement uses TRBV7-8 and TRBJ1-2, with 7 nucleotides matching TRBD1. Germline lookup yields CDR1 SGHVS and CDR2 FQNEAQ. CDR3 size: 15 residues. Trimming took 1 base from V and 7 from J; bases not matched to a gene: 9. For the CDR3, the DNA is TGTGCCAGCAGCTTAGGGGACAGCACGTCACTTGGCTACACCTTC. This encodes CASSLGDSTSLGYTF.

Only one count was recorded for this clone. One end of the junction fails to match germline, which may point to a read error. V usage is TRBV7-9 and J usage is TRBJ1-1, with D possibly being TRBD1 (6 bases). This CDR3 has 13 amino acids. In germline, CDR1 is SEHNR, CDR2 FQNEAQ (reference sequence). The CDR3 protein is CSSSKQGNTEAFF. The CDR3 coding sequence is TGTTCCAGCAGCAAACAGGGGAACACTGAAGCTTTCTTT.

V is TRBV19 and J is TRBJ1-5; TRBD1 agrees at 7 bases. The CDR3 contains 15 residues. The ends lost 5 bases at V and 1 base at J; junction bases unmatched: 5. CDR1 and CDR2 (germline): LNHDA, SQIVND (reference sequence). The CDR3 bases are TGTGCCAGTAGTGGGCCAGGGGGGAGCAATCAGCCCCAGCATTTT. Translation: CASSGPGGSNQPQHF.

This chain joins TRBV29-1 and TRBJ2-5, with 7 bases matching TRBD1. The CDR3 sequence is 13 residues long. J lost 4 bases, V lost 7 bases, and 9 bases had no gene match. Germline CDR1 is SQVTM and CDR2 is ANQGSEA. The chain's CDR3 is CSAEGTARETQYF. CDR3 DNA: TGCAGCGCCGAGGGGACAGCTCGAGAGACCCAGTACTTC.

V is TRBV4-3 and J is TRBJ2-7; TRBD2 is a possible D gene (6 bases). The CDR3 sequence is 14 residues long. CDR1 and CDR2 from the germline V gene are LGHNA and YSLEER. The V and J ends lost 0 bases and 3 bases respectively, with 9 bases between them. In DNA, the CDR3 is TGCGCCAGCAGCCAAGAATTGGGGGGCTACGAGCAGTACTTC. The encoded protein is CASSQELGGYEQYF.

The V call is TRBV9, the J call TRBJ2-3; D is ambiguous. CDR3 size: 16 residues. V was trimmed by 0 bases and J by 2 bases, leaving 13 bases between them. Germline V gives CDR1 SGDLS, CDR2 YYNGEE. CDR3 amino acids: CASSVGPSTLTDTQYF. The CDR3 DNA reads TGTGCCAGCAGCGTAGGCCCAAGCACCCTCACAGATACGCAGTATTTT. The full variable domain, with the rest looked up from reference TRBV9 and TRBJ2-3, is DSGVTQTPKHLITATGQRVTLRCSPRSGDLSVYWYQQSLDQGLQFLIQYYNGEERAKGNILERFSAQQFPDLHSELNLSSLELGDSALYFCASSVGPSTLTDTQYFGPGTRLTVL.

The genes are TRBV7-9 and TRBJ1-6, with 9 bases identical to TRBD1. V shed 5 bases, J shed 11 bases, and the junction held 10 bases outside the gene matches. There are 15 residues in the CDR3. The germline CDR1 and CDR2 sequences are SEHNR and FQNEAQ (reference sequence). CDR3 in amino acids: CASSMTGTGPAPLHF. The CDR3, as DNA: TGTGCCAGCAGCATGACCGGGACAGGGCCCGCACCCCTCCACTTT.

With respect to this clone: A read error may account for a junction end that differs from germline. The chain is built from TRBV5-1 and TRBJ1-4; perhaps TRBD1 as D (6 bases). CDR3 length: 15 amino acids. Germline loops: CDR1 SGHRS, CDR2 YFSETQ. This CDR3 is CASSLDGTTDEKPFF. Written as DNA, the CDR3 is TGCGCCAGCAGCTTAGACGGGACAACGGATGAAAAACCGTTTTTT.

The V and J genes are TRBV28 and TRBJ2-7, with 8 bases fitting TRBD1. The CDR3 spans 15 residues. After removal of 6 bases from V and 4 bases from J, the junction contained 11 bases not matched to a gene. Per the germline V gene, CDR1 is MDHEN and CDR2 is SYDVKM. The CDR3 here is CASRSTGVGEYEQYF. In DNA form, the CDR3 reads TGTGCCAGCAGGTCGACAGGGGTAGGGGAGTACGAGCAGTACTTC.

The CDR3 DNA reads as TGTGCCAGTAGCCCAGGACAGGTGGGAGAGACCCAGTACTTC. Translation: CASSPGQVGETQYF. This chain uses TRBV19 with TRBJ2-5, with TRBD1 matching over 7 bases. This CDR3 spans 14 amino acids. Unmatched junction bases numbered 8, after V lost 6 bases and J lost 4 bases. From germline, CDR1 is LNHDA and CDR2 SQIVND (reference sequence). Full variable domain (rest looked up from reference TRBV19 and TRBJ2-5): DGGITQSPKYLFRKEGQNVTLSCEQNLNHDAMYWYRQDPGQGLRLIYYSQIVNDFQKGDIAEGYSVSREKKESFPLTVTSAQKNPTAFYLCASSPGQVGETQYFGPGTRLLVL.

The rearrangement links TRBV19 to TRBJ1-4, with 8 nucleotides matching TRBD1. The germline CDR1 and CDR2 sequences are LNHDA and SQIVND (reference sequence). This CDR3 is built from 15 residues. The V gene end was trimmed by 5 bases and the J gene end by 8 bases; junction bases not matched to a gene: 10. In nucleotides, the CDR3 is TGTGCCAGTAGTGCATCAGGGGGCGCCGGGGAAAAACTGTTTTTT. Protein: CASSASGGAGEKLFF.

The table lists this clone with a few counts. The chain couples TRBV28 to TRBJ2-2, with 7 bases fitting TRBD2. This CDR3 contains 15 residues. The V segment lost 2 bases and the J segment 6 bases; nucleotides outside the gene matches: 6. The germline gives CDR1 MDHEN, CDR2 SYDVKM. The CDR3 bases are TGTGCCAGCAGTTTAGCCCAGCGGGGTGCCGGGGAGCTGTTTTTT. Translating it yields CASSLAQRGAGELFF.

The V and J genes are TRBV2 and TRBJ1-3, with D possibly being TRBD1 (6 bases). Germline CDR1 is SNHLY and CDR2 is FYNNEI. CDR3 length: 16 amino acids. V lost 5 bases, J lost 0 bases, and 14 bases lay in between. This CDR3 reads CASSRDTSSSGNTIYF. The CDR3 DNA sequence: TGTGCCAGCAGTCGGGACACCTCGAGCTCTGGAAACACCATATATTTT.

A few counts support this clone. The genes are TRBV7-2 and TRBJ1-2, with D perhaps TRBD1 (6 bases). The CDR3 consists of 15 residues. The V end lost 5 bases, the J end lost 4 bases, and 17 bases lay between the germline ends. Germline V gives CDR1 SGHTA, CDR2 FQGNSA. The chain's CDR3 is CASSPVSGAAYGYTF. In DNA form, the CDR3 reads TGTGCCAGCAGCCCGGTTTCAGGGGCGGCCTATGGCTACACCTTC. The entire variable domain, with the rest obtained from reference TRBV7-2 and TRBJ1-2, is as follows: GAGVSQSPSNKVTEKGKDVELRCDPISGHTALYWYRQSLGQGLEFLIYFQGNSAPDKSGLPSDRFSAERTGGSVSTLTIQRTQQEDSAVYLCASSPVSGAAYGYTFGSGTRLTVV.

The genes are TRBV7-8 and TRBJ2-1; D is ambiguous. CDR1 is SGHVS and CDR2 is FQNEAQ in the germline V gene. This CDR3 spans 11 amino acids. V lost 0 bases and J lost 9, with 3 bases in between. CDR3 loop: CASSLAAEQFF. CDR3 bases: TGTGCCAGCAGCTTAGCAGCTGAGCAGTTCTTC.

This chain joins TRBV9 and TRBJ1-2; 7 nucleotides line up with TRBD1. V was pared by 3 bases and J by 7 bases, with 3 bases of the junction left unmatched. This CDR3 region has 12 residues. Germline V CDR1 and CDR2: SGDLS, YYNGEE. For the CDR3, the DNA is TGTGCCAGCAGCGGACAGGGAGGTGGCTACACCTTC. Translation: CASSGQGGGYTF. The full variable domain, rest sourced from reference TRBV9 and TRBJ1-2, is DSGVTQTPKHLITATGQRVTLRCSPRSGDLSVYWYQQSLDQGLQFLIQYYNGEERAKGNILERFSAQQFPDLHSELNLSSLELGDSALYFCASSGQGGGYTFGSGTRLTVV.

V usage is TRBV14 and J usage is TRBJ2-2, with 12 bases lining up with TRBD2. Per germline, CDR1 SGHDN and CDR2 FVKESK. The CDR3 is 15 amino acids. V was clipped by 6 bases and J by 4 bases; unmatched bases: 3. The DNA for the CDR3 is TGTGCCAGCAGAAGGACTAGCGGGATCACCGGGGAGCTGTTTTTT. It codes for CASRRTSGITGELFF. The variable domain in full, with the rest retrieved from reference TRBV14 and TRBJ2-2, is EAGVTQFPSHSVIEKGQTVTLRCDPISGHDNLYWYRRVMGKEIKFLLHFVKESKQDESGMPNNRFLAERTGGTYSTLKVQPAELEDSGVYFCASRRTSGITGELFFGEGSRLTVL.

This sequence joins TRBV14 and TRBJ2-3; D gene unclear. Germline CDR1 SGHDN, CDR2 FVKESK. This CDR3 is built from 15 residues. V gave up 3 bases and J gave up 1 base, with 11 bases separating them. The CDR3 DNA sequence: TGTGCCAGCAGCCAGGGCCTACGCGGCACAGATACGCAGTATTTT. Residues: CASSQGLRGTDTQYF. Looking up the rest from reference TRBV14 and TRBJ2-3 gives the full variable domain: EAGVTQFPSHSVIEKGQTVTLRCDPISGHDNLYWYRRVMGKEIKFLLHFVKESKQDESGMPNNRFLAERTGGTYSTLKVQPAELEDSGVYFCASSQGLRGTDTQYFGPGTRLTVL.

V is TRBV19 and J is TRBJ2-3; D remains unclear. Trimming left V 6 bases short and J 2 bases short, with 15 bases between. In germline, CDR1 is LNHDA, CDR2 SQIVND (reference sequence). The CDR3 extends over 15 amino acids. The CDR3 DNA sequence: TGTGCCAGTAGCCATTTGCGGAAATTCACAGATACGCAGTATTTT. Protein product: CASSHLRKFTDTQYF.

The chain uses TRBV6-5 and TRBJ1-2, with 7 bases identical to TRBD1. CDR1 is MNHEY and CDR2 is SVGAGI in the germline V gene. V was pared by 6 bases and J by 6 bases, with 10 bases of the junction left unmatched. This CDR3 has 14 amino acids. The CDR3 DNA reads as TGTGCCAGCAGCCGACAGGGCCTGTCAAATGGCTACACCTTC. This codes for CASSRQGLSNGYTF.

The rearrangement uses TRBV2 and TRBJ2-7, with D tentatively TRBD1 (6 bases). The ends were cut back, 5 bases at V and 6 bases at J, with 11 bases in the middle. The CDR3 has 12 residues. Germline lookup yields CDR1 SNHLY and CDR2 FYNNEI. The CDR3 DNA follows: TGTGCCAGCAGTCTCCAGGGGCCCGAGCAGTACTTC. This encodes CASSLQGPEQYF.

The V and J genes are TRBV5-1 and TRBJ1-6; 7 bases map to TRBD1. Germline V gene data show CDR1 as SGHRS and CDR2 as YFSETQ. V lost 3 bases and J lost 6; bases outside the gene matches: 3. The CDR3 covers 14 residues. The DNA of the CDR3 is TGCGCCAGCAGCTCGGACAGGCTTAATTCACCCCTCCACTTT. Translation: CASSSDRLNSPLHF.